This T cell receptor (beta chain) was profiled in a study of CD8+CD57+ T cells in acquired aplastic anemia. Study-wide context: Sorted CD4+ and CD8+ cells gave an average of around 3.1 ug of DNA.

Genomic DNA constituted the template upon which TCR beta VDJ and CDR3 profiling was performed. TCRdb ran MiXCR on the reads and lists one entry per CDR3 protein. The sample includes tens of thousands of distinct CDR3 sequences, about 60% of them seen just once. The sample holds one count of this clonotype. Its antigen is undetermined. Whoever was chosen for sequencing had shown CD8+CD57+ cell expansion by flow cytometry. All patients were therapy-naive when blood was sampled. The germline V gene encodes CDR1 SQVTM and CDR2 ANQGSEA. The CDR3 runs 17 residues. J gave up 0 bases and V 7 bases, and 5 bases lay outside the gene matches. Study-wide results and limits: No significant patient-versus-control difference appeared in CD8+ Simpson's diversity.

This TCR was recovered from a human donor with aplastic anemia. J is TRBJ2-6 and V is TRBV29-1; 14 nucleotides line up with TRBD2. The sequenced sample consisted of sorted CD4+, CD8+, or CD8+CD57+ T cells (not recorded which) from PBMCs. The CDR3 coding sequence is TGCAGCGCCAGACTAGCGGGGGGGCCCTCTGGGGCCAACGTCCTGACTTTC. It yields the protein CSARLAGGPSGANVLTF.